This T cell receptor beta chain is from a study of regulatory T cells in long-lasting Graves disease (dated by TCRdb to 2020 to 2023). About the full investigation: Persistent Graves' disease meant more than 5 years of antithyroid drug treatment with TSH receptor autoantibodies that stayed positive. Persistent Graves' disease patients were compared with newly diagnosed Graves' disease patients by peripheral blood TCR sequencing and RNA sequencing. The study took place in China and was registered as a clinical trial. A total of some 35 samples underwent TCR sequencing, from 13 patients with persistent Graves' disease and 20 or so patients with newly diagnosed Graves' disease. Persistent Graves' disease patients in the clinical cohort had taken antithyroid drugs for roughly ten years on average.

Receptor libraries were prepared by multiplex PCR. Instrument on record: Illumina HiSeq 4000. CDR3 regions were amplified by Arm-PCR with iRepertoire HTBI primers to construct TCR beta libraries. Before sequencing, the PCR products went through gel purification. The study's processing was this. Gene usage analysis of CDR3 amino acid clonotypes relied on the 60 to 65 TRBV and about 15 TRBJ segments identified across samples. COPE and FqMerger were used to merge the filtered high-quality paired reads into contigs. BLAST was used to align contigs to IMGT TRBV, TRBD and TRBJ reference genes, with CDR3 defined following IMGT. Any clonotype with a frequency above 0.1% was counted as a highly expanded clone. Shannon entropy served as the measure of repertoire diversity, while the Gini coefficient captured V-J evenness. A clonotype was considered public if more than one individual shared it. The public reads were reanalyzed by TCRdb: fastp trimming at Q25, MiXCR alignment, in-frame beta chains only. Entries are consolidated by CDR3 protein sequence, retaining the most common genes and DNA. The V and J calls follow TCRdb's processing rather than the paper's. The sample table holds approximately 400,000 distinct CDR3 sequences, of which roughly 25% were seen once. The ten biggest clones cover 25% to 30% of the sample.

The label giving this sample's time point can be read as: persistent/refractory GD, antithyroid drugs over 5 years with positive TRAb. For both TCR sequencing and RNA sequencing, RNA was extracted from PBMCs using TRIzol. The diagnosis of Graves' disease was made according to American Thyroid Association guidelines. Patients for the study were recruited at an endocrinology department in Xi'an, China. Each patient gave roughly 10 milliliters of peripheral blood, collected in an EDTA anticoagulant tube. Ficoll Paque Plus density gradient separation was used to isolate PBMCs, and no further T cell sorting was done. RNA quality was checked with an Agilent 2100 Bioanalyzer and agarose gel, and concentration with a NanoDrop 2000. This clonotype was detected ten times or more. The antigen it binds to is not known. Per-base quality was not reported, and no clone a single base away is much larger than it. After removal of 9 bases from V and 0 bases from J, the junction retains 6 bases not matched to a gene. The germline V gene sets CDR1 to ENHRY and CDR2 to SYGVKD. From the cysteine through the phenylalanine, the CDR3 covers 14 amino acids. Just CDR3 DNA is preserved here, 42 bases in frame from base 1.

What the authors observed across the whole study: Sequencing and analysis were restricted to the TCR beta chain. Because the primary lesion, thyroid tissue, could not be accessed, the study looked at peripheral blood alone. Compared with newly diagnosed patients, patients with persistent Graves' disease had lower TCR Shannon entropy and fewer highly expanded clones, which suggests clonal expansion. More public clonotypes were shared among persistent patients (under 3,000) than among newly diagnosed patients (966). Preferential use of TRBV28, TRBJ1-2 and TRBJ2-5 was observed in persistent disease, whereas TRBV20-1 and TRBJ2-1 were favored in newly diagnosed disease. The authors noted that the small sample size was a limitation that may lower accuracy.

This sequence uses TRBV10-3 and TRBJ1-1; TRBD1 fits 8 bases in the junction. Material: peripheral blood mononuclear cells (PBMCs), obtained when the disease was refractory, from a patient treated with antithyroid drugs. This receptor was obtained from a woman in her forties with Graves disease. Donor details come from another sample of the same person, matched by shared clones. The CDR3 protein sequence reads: CAISTGDLNTEAFF. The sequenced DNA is TGTGCCATTTCGACAGGGGATTTGAACACTGAAGCTTTCTTT.